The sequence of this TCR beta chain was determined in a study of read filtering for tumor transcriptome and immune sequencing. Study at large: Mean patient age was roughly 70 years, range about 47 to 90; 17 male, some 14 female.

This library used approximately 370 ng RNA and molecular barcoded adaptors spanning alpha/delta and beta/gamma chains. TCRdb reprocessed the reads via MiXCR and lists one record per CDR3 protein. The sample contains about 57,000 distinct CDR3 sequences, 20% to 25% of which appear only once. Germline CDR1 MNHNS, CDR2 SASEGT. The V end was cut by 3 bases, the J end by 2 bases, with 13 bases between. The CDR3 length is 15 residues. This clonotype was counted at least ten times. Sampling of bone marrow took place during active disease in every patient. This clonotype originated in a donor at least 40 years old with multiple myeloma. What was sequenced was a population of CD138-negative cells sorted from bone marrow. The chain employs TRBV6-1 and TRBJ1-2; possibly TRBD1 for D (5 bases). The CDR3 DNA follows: TGTGCCAGCAGTGAGGGGGGGTCGGTAAACTATGGCTACACCTTC. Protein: CASSEGGSVNYGYTF.